This section outlines one T cell receptor beta chain sequence together with its context. Its target is unknown. Germline V CDR1 and CDR2: SGDLS, YYNGEE. The CDR3 is 15 amino acids. Deletions cut 0 bases from V and 5 bases from J, with 13 bases between. The data belong to a study of type 1 and type 2 diabetes patients. Amplification started from genomic DNA. A primer set of 30 forward and 13 reverse primers amplified the CDR3. TCRdb analysed the multiplex PCR reads with MiXCR anew, one entry per CDR3 protein. The table shows some 250,000 distinct CDR3 sequences, with roughly 50% occurring only once. Overall study results and limits: Type 2 diabetes repertoires were more diverse than type 1 diabetes repertoires. Some expanded clones seen only in T1D might occur in additional T2D or control samples.

The clonotype was recovered from a man between 18 and 35 years old with type 2 diabetes. The specimen sequenced was peripheral blood mononuclear cells (PBMCs). The chain links TRBV9 to TRBJ2-3, with D unresolved. The CDR3 is CASSVDNSGKDTQYF. CDR3 nucleotides: TGTGCCAGCAGCGTAGATAATAGTGGAAAAGATACGCAGTATTTT. Looking up the rest from reference TRBV9 and TRBJ2-3 gives the full variable domain: DSGVTQTPKHLITATGQRVTLRCSPRSGDLSVYWYQQSLDQGLQFLIQYYNGEERAKGNILERFSAQQFPDLHSELNLSSLELGDSALYFCASSVDNSGKDTQYFGPGTRLTVL.